This TCR beta chain is from a study of identical twins. Whole-study results and caveats: The study found weaker excess twin sharing in beta out-of-frame sequences. Analyses of zero insertions could, in part, be confounded by invariant MAIT and iNKT cells.

Note on this clonotype: The antigen is undetermined.

One entry per CDR3 protein, called by TCRdb with MiXCR from the 5' RACE reads. In the table there are around 240,000 distinct CDR3 sequences, around 6.6% of which are singletons. These records were also assigned to another study, of yellow fever vaccine responses in identical twins.

Material: memory (CD45RO+) T cells sorted from blood. The sequence was obtained from a woman younger than 30 in good health.

The CDR3, as DNA: TGTGCCAGCACTAAACGCGGGGGGCCGAGCAATGAGCAGTTCTTC. Translating gives CASTKRGGPSNEQFF. The chain uses TRBV25-1 and TRBJ2-1, with 8 bases matching TRBD2. The V gene's germline CDR1 is MGHDK and CDR2 SYGVNS. The CDR3 is 15 amino acids. With V trimmed by 7 bases and J by 6 bases, 11 bases remained unmatched.